Following are 5 T cell receptor beta chains from one sample sequenced in a study of identical twins. TCRdb analysed the 5' RACE reads with MiXCR anew, one entry per CDR3 protein. The sample lists approximately 600,000 distinct CDR3 sequences, around 9.6% seen once, with 2.5% to 3.5% in the top ten. These same records also appear under a second study, on yellow fever vaccine responses in identical twins.

The source material was PBMCs. The source of these receptors is a woman aged 18 to 35 in good health.

At least ten counts were recorded for this clonotype. The chain combines TRBV10-3 with TRBJ1-3, with D unresolved. Trimming shortened V by 3 bases and J by 0 bases, and 9 bases separated the two germline ends. The V gene's germline CDR1 is ENHRY and CDR2 SYGVKD. This CDR3 region has 15 residues. The CDR3 bases are TGTGCCATCAGTGACCGCCGGGACTCTGGAAACACCATATATTTT. Translation gives CAISDRRDSGNTIYF.

This clonotype appeared a few times. The chain employs TRBV12-3 or TRBV12-4 and TRBJ2-1; D gene uncertain. V was clipped by 3 bases and J by 0 bases, with 12 bases between them. The CDR3 consists of 16 residues. CDR3 DNA: TGTGCCAGCAGTTTCCTTGGGTCGAGCTCCTACAATGAGCAGTTCTTC. This gives the protein CASSFLGSSSYNEQFF.

This clonotype was recorded many times. V usage is TRBV19 and J usage is TRBJ2-3, with 10 bases fitting TRBD1. CDR1 is LNHDA and CDR2 is SQIVND in the germline V gene (reference sequence). Losses at the gene ends were 3 bases for V and 3 bases for J; bases not matched to a gene: 6. The CDR3 consists of 16 residues. CDR3 amino acids: CASSILRGQGTDTQYF. Here the CDR3 DNA reads TGTGCCAGTAGTATTCTCCGGGGACAGGGGACAGATACGCAGTATTTT. The full variable domain, with the rest looked up from reference TRBV19 and TRBJ2-3, is DGGITQSPKYLFRKEGQNVTLSCEQNLNHDAMYWYRQDPGQGLRLIYYSQIVNDFQKGDIAEGYSVSREKKESFPLTVTSAQKNPTAFYLCASSILRGQGTDTQYFGPGTRLTVL.

This clonotype was seen repeatedly, ten times or more. The chain couples TRBV7-9 to TRBJ2-3, with D tentatively TRBD1 or TRBD2 (5 bases each). Germline V lookup: CDR1 SEHNR, CDR2 FQNEAQ (reference sequence). CDR3 length equals 13 residues. Here the CDR3 reads CSGAEVGTDTQYF. The CDR3 nucleotides are TGTTCTGGGGCGGAGGTGGGCACAGATACGCAGTATTTT. Full variable domain (missing parts from reference TRBV7-9 and TRBJ2-3): DTGVSQNPRHKITKRGQNVTFRCDPISEHNRLYWYRQTLGQGPEFLTYFQNEAQLEKSRLLSDRFSAERPKGSFSTLEIQRTEQGDSAMYLCSGAEVGTDTQYFGPGTRLTVL.

This clonotype was recorded at least ten times. The chain combines TRBV7-9 with TRBJ1-6; D is ambiguous. The CDR3 loop spans 13 amino acids. Trimming took off 2 bases at V and 9 bases at J, with 8 bases between the two ends. Germline lookup yields CDR1 SEHNR and CDR2 FQNEAQ (reference sequence). CDR3 loop: CASSLLAGSPLHF. For the CDR3, the DNA is TGTGCCAGCAGCTTATTGGCGGGTTCACCCCTCCACTTT.